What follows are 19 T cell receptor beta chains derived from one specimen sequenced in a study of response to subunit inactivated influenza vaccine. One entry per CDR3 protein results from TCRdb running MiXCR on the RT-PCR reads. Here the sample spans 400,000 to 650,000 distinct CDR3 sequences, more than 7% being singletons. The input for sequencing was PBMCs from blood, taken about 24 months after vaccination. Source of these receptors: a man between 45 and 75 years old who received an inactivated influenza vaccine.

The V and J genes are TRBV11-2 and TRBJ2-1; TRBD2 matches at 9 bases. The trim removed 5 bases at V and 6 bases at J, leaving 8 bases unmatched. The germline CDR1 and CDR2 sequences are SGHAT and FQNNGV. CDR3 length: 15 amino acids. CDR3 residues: CASSLVSGGGNEQFF. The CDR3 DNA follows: TGTGCCAGCAGCCTAGTTAGCGGGGGAGGCAATGAGCAGTTCTTC. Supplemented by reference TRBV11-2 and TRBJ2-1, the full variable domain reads EAGVAQSPRYKIIEKRQSVAFWCNPISGHATLYWYQQILGQGPKLLIQFQNNGVVDDSQLPKDRFSAERLKGVDSTLKIQPAKLEDSAVYLCASSLVSGGGNEQFFGPGTRLTVL.

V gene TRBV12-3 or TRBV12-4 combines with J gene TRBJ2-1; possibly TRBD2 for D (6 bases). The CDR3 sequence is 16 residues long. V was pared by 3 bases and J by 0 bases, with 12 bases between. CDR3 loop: CASSFFGGGSYNEQFF. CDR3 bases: TGTGCCAGCAGTTTTTTCGGGGGAGGCTCCTACAATGAGCAGTTCTTC.

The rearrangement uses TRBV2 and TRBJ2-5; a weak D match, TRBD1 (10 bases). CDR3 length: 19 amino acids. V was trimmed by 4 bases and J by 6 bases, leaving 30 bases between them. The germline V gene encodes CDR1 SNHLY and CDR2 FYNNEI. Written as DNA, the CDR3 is TGTGCCAGCAGTGGGGGACAGGGGAGCGAGCTAGCGGGGTTGAAGACCCAGTACTTC. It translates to CASSGGQGSELAGLKTQYF.

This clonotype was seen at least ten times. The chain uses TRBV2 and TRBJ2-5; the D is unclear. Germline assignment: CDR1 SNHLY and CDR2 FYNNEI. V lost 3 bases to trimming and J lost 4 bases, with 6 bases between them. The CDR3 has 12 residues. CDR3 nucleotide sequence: TGTGCCAGCAGTGAGAAGCGAGAGACCCAGTACTTC. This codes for CASSEKRETQYF.

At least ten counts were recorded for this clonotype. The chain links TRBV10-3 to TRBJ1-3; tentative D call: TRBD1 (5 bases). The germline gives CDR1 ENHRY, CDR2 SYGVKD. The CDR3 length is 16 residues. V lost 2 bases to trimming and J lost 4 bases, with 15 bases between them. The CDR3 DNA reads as TGTGCCATCAGTGAGGACCTGACAGTTACCGGAAACACCATATATTTT. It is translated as CAISEDLTVTGNTIYF.

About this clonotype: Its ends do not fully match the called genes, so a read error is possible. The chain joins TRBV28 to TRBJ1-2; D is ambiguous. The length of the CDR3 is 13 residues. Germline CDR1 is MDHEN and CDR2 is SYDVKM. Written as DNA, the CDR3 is TGCCTCACTAGGAGAGGTTCTAACTATGGCTACACCTTC. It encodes CLTRRGSNYGYTF.

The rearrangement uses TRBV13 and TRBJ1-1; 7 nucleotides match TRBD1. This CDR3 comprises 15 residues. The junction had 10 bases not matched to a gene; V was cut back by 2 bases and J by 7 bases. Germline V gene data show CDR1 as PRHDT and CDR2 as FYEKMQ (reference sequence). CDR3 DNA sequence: TGTGCCAGCAGCTTAAGGGGAGGGGGCGGAAATGAAGCTTTCTTT. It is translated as CASSLRGGGGNEAFF.

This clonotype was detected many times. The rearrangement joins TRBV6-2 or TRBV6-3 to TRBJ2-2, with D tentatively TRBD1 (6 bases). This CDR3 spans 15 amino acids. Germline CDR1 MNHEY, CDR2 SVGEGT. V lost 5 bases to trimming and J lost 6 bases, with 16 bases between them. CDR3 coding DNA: TGTGCCAGCAGTACGATACAGGGAATATCCGGGGAGCTGTTTTTT. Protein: CASSTIQGISGELFF.

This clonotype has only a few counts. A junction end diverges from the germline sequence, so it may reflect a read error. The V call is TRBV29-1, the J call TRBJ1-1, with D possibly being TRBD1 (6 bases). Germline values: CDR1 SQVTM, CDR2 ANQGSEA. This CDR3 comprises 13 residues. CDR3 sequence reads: CSVEGQMNTEAFF. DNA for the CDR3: TGCAGCGTGGAAGGACAGATGAACACTGAAGCTTTCTTT.

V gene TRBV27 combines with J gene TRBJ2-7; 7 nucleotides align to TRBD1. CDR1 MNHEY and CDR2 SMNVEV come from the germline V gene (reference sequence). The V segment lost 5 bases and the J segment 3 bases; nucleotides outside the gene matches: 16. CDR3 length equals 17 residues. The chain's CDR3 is CASSPRQGRSAIYEQYF. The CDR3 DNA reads TGTGCCAGCAGTCCCCGACAGGGTAGATCGGCTATCTACGAGCAGTACTTC.

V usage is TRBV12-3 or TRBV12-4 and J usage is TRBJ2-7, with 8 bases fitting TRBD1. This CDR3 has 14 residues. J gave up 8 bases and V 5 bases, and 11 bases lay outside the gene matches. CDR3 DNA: TGTGCCAGCAGTCGCGACAGGGGTCGGGGTAAGCAGTACTTC. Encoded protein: CASSRDRGRGKQYF.

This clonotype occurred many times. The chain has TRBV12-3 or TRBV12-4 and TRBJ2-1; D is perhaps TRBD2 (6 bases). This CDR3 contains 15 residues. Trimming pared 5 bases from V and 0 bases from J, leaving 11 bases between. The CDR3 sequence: CASSPVGGSYNEQFF. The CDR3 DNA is TGTGCCAGCAGTCCCGTGGGGGGCTCCTACAATGAGCAGTTCTTC.

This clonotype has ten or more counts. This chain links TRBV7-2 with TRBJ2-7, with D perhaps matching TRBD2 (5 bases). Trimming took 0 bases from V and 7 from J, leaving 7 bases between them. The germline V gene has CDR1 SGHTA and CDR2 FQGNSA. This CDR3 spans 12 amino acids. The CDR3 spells CASSLAREEQYF. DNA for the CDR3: TGTGCCAGCAGCTTAGCCCGGGAAGAGCAGTACTTC.

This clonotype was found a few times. CDR3 loop: CASSPIAGVGDTEAFF. Here the CDR3 DNA reads TGTGCCAGCTCACCCATCGCGGGGGTGGGGGACACTGAAGCTTTCTTT. This chain links TRBV18 with TRBJ1-1, with D tentatively TRBD1 (5 bases). The germline V gene encodes CDR1 KGHSH and CDR2 LQKENI. This CDR3 contains 16 residues. V dropped 3 bases and J dropped 3 bases, with 17 bases sitting between them.

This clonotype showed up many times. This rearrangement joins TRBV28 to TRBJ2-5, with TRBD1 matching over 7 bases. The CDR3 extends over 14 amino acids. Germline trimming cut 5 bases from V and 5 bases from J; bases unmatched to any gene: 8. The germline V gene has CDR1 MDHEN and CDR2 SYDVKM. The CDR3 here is CASSQDRVGETQYF. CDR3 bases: TGTGCCAGCAGTCAAGACAGGGTTGGCGAGACCCAGTACTTC.

CDR3 in DNA: TGCGCCAGCAGCCAAGATTATGGGGTGAGCACTGAAGCTTTCTTT. It translates to CASSQDYGVSTEAFF. V usage is TRBV4-3 and J usage is TRBJ1-1, with D hard to call. There are 15 residues in the CDR3. Trimming removed 0 bases from V and 4 bases from J, with 12 bases in between. Per germline, CDR1 LGHNA and CDR2 YSLEER.

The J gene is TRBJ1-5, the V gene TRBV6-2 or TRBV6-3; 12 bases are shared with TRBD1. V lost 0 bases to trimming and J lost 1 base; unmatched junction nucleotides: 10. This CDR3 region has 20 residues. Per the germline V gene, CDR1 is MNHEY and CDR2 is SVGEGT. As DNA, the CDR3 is TGTGCCAGCAGTTACTCTCCGGGACAGGGGGCTCGATTAAGCAATCAGCCCCAGCATTTT. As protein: CASSYSPGQGARLSNQPQHF.

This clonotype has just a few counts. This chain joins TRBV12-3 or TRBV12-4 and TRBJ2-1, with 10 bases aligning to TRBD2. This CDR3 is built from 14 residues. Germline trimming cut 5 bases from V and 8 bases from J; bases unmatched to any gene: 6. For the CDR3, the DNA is TGTGCCAGCAGTCTGACGACTAGCGGGCATGAGCAGTTCTTC. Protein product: CASSLTTSGHEQFF.

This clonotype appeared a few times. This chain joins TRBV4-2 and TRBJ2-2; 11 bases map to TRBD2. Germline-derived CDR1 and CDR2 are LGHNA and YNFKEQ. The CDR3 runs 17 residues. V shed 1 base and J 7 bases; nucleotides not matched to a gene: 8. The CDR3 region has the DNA TGTGCCAGCAGCCAAGCCGGTAGCGGGGGGGAGGTCGGGGAGCTGTTTTTT. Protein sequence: CASSQAGSGGEVGELFF.